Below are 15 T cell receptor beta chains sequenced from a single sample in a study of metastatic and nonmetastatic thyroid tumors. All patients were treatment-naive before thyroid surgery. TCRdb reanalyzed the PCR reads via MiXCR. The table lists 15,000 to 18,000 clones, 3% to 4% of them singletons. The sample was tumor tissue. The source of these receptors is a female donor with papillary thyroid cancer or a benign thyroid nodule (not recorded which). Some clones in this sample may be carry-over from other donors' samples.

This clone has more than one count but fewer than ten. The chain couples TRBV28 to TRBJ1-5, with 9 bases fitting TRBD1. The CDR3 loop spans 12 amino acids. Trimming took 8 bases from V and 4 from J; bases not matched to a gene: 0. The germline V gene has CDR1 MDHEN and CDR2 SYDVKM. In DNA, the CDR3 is TGTGCCAGCGGGACAGGGAATCAGCCCCAGCATTTT. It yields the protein CASGTGNQPQHF.

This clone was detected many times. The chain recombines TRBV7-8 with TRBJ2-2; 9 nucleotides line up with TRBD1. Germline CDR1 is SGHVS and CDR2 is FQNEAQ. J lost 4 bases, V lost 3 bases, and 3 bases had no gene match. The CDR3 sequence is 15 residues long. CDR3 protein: CASSFTGGGTGELFF. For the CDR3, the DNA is TGTGCCAGCAGCTTTACAGGGGGCGGCACCGGGGAGCTGTTTTTT.

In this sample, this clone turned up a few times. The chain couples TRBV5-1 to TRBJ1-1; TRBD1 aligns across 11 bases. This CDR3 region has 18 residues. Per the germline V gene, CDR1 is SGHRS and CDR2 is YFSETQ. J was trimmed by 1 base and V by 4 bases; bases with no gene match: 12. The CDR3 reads CASSGGGGQGAWNTEAFF. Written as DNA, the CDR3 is TGCGCCAGCAGCGGTGGGGGAGGACAGGGGGCTTGGAACACTGAAGCTTTCTTT.

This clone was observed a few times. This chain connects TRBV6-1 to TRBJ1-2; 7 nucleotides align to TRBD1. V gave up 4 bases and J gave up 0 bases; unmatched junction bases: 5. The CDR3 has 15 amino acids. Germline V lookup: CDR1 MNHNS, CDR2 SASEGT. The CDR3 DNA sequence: TGTGCCAGCAGTGTAGCTGGGACAGCTAACTATGGCTACACCTTC. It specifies CASSVAGTANYGYTF.

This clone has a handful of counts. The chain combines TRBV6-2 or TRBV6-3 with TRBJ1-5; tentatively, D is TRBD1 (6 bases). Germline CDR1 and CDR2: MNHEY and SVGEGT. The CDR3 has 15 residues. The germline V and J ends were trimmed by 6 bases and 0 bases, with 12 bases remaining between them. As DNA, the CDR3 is TGTGCCAGCAGGCGTACAGGGAATAGCAATCAGCCCCAGCATTTT. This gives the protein CASRRTGNSNQPQHF.

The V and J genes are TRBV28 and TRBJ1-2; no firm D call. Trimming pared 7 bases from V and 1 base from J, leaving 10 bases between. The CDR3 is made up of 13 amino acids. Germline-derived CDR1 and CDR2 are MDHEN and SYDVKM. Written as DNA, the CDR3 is TGTGCCAGCAAAAGTAACAGTAACTATGGCTACACCTTC. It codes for CASKSNSNYGYTF.

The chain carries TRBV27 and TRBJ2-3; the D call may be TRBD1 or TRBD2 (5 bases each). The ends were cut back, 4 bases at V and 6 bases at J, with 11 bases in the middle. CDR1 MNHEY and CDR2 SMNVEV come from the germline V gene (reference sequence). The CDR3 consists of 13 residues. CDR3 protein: CASSWGYGDTQYF. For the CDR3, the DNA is TGTGCCAGCAGTTGGGGGTACGGGGATACGCAGTATTTT.

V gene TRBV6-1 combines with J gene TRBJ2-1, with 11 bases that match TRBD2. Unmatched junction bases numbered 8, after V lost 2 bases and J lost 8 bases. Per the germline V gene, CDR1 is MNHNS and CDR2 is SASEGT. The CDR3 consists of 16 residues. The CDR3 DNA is TGTGCCAGCAGTGAAACTCTAGCGGGGGGTAAGGATGAGCAGTTCTTC. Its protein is CASSETLAGGKDEQFF.

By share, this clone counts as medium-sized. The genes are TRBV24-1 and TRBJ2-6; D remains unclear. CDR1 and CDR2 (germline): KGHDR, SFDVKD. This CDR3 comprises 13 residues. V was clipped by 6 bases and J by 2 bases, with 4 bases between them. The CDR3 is CATSFPGANVLTF. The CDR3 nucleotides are TGTGCCACCAGTTTCCCTGGGGCCAACGTCCTGACTTTC.

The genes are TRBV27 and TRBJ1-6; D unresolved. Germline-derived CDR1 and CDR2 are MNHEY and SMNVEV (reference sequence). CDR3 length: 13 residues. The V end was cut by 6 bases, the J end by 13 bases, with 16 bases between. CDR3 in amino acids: CASRSGPVLPLHF. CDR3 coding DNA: TGTGCCAGCAGATCCGGACCCGTTTTGCCCCTCCACTTT.

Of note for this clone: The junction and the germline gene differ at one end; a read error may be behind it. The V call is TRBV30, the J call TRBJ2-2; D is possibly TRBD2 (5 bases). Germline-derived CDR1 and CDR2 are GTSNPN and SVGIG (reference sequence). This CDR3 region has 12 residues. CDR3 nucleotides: TGTGCCTGGAGTGTACACGCCGGGGAACTGTTTTTT. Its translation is CAWSVHAGELFF.

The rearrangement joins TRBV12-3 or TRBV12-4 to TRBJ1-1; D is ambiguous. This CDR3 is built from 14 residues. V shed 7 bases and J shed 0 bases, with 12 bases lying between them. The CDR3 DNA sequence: TGTGCCAGCACCTCCGTACGCATGAACACTGAAGCTTTCTTT. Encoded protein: CASTSVRMNTEAFF.

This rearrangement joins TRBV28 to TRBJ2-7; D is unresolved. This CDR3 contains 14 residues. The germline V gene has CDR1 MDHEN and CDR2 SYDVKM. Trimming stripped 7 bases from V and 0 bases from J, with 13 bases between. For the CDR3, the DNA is TGTGCCAGCACCGCATTCACGGACTCCTACGAGCAGTACTTC. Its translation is CASTAFTDSYEQYF.

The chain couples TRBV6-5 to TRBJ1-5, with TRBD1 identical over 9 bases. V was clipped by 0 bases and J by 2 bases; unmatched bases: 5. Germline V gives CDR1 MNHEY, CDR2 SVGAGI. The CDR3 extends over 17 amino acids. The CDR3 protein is CASSYSWTGVGNQPQHF. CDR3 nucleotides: TGTGCCAGCAGTTACTCTTGGACAGGGGTCGGCAATCAGCCCCAGCATTTT.

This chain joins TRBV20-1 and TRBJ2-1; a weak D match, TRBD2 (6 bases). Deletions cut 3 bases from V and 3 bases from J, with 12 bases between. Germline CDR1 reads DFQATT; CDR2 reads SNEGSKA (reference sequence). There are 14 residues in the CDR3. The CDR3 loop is CSASVLADYNEQFF. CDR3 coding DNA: TGCAGTGCTAGCGTACTAGCCGACTACAATGAGCAGTTCTTC.